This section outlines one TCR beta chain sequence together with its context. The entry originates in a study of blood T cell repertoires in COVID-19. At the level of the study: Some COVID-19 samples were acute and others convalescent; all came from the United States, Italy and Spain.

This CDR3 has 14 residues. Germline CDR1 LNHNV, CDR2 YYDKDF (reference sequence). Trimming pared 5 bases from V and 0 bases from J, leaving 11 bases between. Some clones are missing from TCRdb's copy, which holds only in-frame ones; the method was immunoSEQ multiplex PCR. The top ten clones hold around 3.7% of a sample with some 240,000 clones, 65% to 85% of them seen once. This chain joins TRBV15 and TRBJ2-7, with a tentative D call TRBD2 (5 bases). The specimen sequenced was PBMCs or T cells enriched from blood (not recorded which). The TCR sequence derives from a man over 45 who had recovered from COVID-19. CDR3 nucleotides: TGTGCCACCAGCCCAGCTGGGAGCTCCTACGAGCAGTACTTC. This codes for CATSPAGSSYEQYF.